The next 24 T cell receptor beta chains were all read from a single sample in a study of shared clonotypes between healthy human individuals (TCRdb year 2020). The library was prepared using the immunoSEQ multiplex PCR assay. TCRdb's version of the immuneACCESS table is confined to in-frame rearrangements and falls short of the full clone set. An unresolved V gene accounts for under half of the shortfall where checked; the remainder is of unknown origin. The sample includes 850,000 to 1,200,000 clones, with under 80% observed a single time. Approximately 1.5% of the sample belongs to the ten largest clones. The sample comprised memory CD4+ T cells sorted from blood. Taken with the paper, the label for cell subset or site translates to: CD45RA-negative fraction. These TCRs come from a man aged 18 to 35 in good health.

The chain uses TRBV30 and TRBJ2-7, with D unresolved. V lost 1 base to trimming and J lost 2 bases, with 12 bases between them. The germline V gene has CDR1 GTSNPN and CDR2 SVGIG (reference sequence). This CDR3 region has 14 residues. CDR3 nucleotides: TGTGCCTGGAGTGCGTTTGAGACCACCTACGAGCAGTACTTC. It encodes CAWSAFETTYEQYF.

The J gene is TRBJ2-5, the V gene TRBV9; D gene unclear. This CDR3 region has 14 residues. Germline V gives CDR1 SGDLS, CDR2 YYNGEE. Trimming took off 0 bases at V and 5 bases at J, with 11 bases between the two ends. The CDR3 loop is CASSVDPGWETQYF. The DNA of the CDR3 is TGTGCCAGCAGCGTAGATCCAGGCTGGGAGACCCAGTACTTC.

The chain combines TRBV7-8 with TRBJ1-1; D is possibly TRBD1 (5 bases). The V gene's germline CDR1 is SGHVS and CDR2 FQNEAQ. The V end was cut by 5 bases, the J end by 10 bases, with 23 bases between. The CDR3 sequence is 15 residues long. CDR3 in amino acids: CASSPSPGTTPRAFF. In DNA, the CDR3 is TGTGCCAGCAGCCCTAGCCCTGGGACGACCCCTCGAGCTTTCTTT. The full variable domain, with the rest looked up from reference TRBV7-8 and TRBJ1-1, is GAGVSQSPRYKVAKRGQDVALRCDPISGHVSLFWYQQALGQGPEFLTYFQNEAQLDKSGLPSDRFFAERPEGSVSTLKIQRTQQEDSAVYLCASSPSPGTTPRAFFGQGTRLTVV.

The chain recombines TRBV5-1 with TRBJ2-3, with 10 bases matching TRBD2. This CDR3 spans 15 amino acids. The V segment lost 4 bases and the J segment 2 bases; nucleotides outside the gene matches: 4. CDR1 SGHRS and CDR2 YFSETQ come from the germline V gene. CDR3 region: CASSEREGVTDTQYF. Written as DNA, the CDR3 is TGCGCCAGCAGCGAGCGGGAGGGAGTCACAGATACGCAGTATTTT.

This chain joins TRBV6-5 and TRBJ2-5; D gene ambiguous. CDR1 MNHEY and CDR2 SVGAGI come from the germline V gene. The V end was cut by 6 bases, the J end by 1 base, with 9 bases between. CDR3 length equals 13 residues. The chain's CDR3 is CASRVGAQETQYF. The CDR3 coding sequence is TGTGCCAGCAGGGTGGGCGCCCAAGAGACCCAGTACTTC.

The rearrangement links TRBV14 to TRBJ2-5; 9 positions match TRBD2. The CDR3 is 15 amino acids. The trim removed 4 bases at V and 2 bases at J, leaving 5 bases unmatched. Looked up from germline, CDR1 is SGHDN and CDR2 is FVKESK. In DNA form, the CDR3 reads TGTGCCAGCAGCCTAGTTAGCGGGAGACAAGAGACCCAGTACTTC. This sequence encodes CASSLVSGRQETQYF.

The chain employs TRBV19 and TRBJ1-1; 9 bases match TRBD1. Trimming cost V 6 bases and J 1 base; bases outside gene matches: 6. In germline, CDR1 is LNHDA, CDR2 SQIVND (reference sequence). The CDR3 is 15 residues long. CDR3 loop: CASRPGTGWNTEAFF. CDR3 in DNA: TGTGCCAGTAGACCCGGGACAGGGTGGAACACTGAAGCTTTCTTT.

A few counts support this clone. This chain connects TRBV19 to TRBJ2-1; TRBD2 matches at 8 bases. This CDR3 region has 15 residues. V dropped 2 bases and J dropped 6; count of bases not matched to a gene: 6. From germline, CDR1 is LNHDA and CDR2 SQIVND (reference sequence). CDR3 DNA sequence: TGTGCCAGTAGTATAACCAGGACTAGCCGCAATGAGCAGTTCTTC. The encoded protein is CASSITRTSRNEQFF. The variable domain in full, with the rest retrieved from reference TRBV19 and TRBJ2-1, is DGGITQSPKYLFRKEGQNVTLSCEQNLNHDAMYWYRQDPGQGLRLIYYSQIVNDFQKGDIAEGYSVSREKKESFPLTVTSAQKNPTAFYLCASSITRTSRNEQFFGPGTRLTVL.

As concerns this clone: This likely reflects a read error, since a far larger clone is one base away. This chain joins TRBV28 and TRBJ1-2; D perhaps matches TRBD1 (6 bases). Germline V CDR1 and CDR2: MDHEN, SYDVKM. CDR3 length: 15 amino acids. The CDR3 region has the DNA TGTGCCAGCAGTTTATGGGGGGCCTCTAACTGTGGCTACACCTTC. Translated, it gives CASSLWGASNCGYTF.

This sequence joins TRBV25-1 and TRBJ1-4, with TRBD1 as a possible D gene (5 bases). The CDR3 totals 15 residues. CDR1 is MGHDK and CDR2 is SYGVNS in the germline V gene. Trimming removed 3 bases from V and 8 bases from J, with 16 bases in between. CDR3 amino acids: CASSDLGEAGEKLFF. DNA of the CDR3: TGTGCCAGCAGTGACCTAGGGGAGGCGGGGGAAAAACTGTTTTTT.

This clone was seen only a few times. The chain couples TRBV5-8 to TRBJ2-5; 15 nucleotides match TRBD2. Germline loops: CDR1 SGHTS, CDR2 YDEGEE. The ends lost 4 bases at V and 1 base at J; junction bases unmatched: 5. This CDR3 spans 17 amino acids. The CDR3 sequence is CASSPGTSGGSQETQYF. CDR3 in DNA: TGTGCCAGCAGCCCAGGGACTAGCGGGGGGTCCCAAGAGACCCAGTACTTC.

This clone has only one observation. The rearrangement joins TRBV2 to TRBJ1-3, with D hard to call. With 2 bases removed from V and 0 bases from J, the gap between germline ends came to 11 bases. The CDR3 runs 16 residues. Germline values: CDR1 SNHLY, CDR2 FYNNEI. CDR3 sequence: CASSELSAASGNTIYF. The DNA of the CDR3 is TGTGCCAGCAGTGAACTATCGGCAGCCTCTGGAAACACCATATATTTT.

V is TRBV18 and J is TRBJ2-1; possible D gene TRBD2, 5 bases. The CDR3 is 13 amino acids. The germline V and J ends were trimmed by 1 base and 5 bases, with 6 bases remaining between them. Germline loops: CDR1 KGHSH, CDR2 LQKENI. CDR3 in amino acids: CASSPRGNNEQFF. The CDR3 DNA reads as TGTGCCAGCTCACCACGAGGGAACAATGAGCAGTTCTTC. The full variable domain, rest sourced from reference TRBV18 and TRBJ2-1, is NAGVMQNPRHLVRRRGQEARLRCSPMKGHSHVYWYRQLPEEGLKFMVYLQKENIIDESGMPKERFSAEFPKEGPSILRIQQVVRGDSAAYFCASSPRGNNEQFFGPGTRLTVL.

This rearrangement joins TRBV18 to TRBJ1-1; the D is unclear. This CDR3 is built from 16 residues. Germline V gene lookup returns CDR1 KGHSH and CDR2 LQKENI. The V end was cut by 6 bases, the J end by 0 bases, with 17 bases between. CDR3: CASSPGRKLMNTEAFF. The CDR3 bases are TGTGCCAGCTCCCCCGGGAGGAAACTCATGAACACTGAAGCTTTCTTT.

This chain uses TRBV5-4 with TRBJ2-1; 10 nucleotides line up with TRBD2. CDR3 size: 15 residues. With 7 bases clipped from V and 2 bases from J, the junction kept 6 bases outside the gene matches. Germline V gene lookup returns CDR1 SGHNT and CDR2 YYREEE (reference sequence). DNA of the CDR3: TGTGCCAGCCCGGGACTAGCGAATACCTACAATGAGCAGTTCTTC. This sequence encodes CASPGLANTYNEQFF.

This clone was observed a few times. The chain has TRBV30 and TRBJ1-4; possibly TRBD1 for D (5 bases). This CDR3 is 15 amino acids long. V was pared by 0 bases and J by 3 bases, with 11 bases between. The germline gives CDR1 GTSNPN, CDR2 SVGIG (reference sequence). The CDR3 bases are TGTGCCTGGAGTGTACTTGGGACGGCTAATGAAAAACTGTTTTTT. Translation gives CAWSVLGTANEKLFF.

The sample holds one count of this clone. V is TRBV2 and J is TRBJ1-6, with a possible D match to TRBD1 (5 bases). The CDR3 spans 15 residues. The V gene lost 7 bases and the J gene lost 5 bases, with 15 bases spanning the gap. CDR1 SNHLY and CDR2 FYNNEI come from the germline V gene. CDR3 amino acids: CASTPIRVNNSPLHF. The CDR3 region has the DNA TGTGCCAGCACACCTATCAGGGTCAATAATTCACCCCTCCACTTT.

About this clone itself: The same CDR3 also results from other DNA sequences found in this sample. The genes are TRBV7-2 and TRBJ2-5; tentatively, D is TRBD1 (5 bases). The V end lost 1 base, the J end lost 3 bases, and 6 bases lay between the germline ends. The CDR3 runs to 13 residues. Per the germline V gene, CDR1 is SGHTA and CDR2 is FQGNSA. Here the CDR3 DNA reads TGTGCCAGCAGCTTAGGGGGCGAAGAGACCCAGTACTTC. This translates into CASSLGGEETQYF.

The J gene is TRBJ1-1, the V gene TRBV30; maybe TRBD1 (5 bases). The CDR3 has 14 residues. V gave up 1 base and J gave up 3 bases, with 12 bases separating them. The germline V gene encodes CDR1 GTSNPN and CDR2 SVGIG (reference sequence). CDR3 protein: CAWSGNGGDTEAFF. In DNA form, the CDR3 reads TGTGCCTGGAGTGGGAACGGGGGGGACACTGAAGCTTTCTTT.

Details on this clone: Germline and junction disagree at one end, which may indicate a read error. The rearrangement links TRBV11-2 to TRBJ2-7; TRBD1 aligns across 9 bases. CDR3 length equals 16 residues. Germline loops: CDR1 SGHAT, CDR2 FQNNGV. The CDR3: CASSLEGTGIVYEQYF. The CDR3 DNA sequence: TGTGCCAGCAGCCTAGAGGGGACAGGGATCGTCTACGAGCAGTACTTC.

This chain connects TRBV5-1 to TRBJ2-7; D is unclear. CDR1 is SGHRS, CDR2 YFSETQ, per germline. The CDR3 consists of 12 residues. V lost 2 bases and J lost 2, with 5 bases in between. CDR3 DNA sequence: TGCGCCAGCAGCTTTTCGACCTACGAGCAGTACTTC. Protein product: CASSFSTYEQYF.

The rearrangement uses TRBV18 and TRBJ1-2; 8 nucleotides agree with TRBD1. V was pared by 3 bases and J by 8 bases, with 5 bases of the junction left unmatched. This CDR3 contains 13 residues. From germline, CDR1 is KGHSH and CDR2 LQKENI. In DNA form, the CDR3 reads TGTGCCAGCTCACCTCCACAGGGGGTCGGCTACACCTTC. It specifies CASSPPQGVGYTF. The variable domain in full, completed from reference TRBV18 and TRBJ1-2, reads NAGVMQNPRHLVRRRGQEARLRCSPMKGHSHVYWYRQLPEEGLKFMVYLQKENIIDESGMPKERFSAEFPKEGPSILRIQQVVRGDSAAYFCASSPPQGVGYTFGSGTRLTVV.

The chain has TRBV6-5 and TRBJ1-2; TRBD1 is a possible D gene (5 bases). Germline CDR1 is MNHEY and CDR2 is SVGAGI. The CDR3 totals 11 residues. V lost 5 bases to trimming and J lost 7 bases, with 8 bases between them. The CDR3 is CASSQGRGYTF. The DNA of the CDR3 is TGTGCCAGCAGTCAGGGACGTGGCTACACCTTC.

The chain has TRBV10-3 and TRBJ2-1, with 9 bases identical to TRBD2. CDR1 and CDR2 (germline): ENHRY, SYGVKD. The CDR3 has 14 amino acids. The CDR3 spells CSGSGSGRINEQFF. For the CDR3, the DNA is TGTTCCGGGTCGGGAAGCGGGAGGATAAATGAGCAGTTCTTC.